This T cell receptor beta chain is drawn from a study of OX40 agonist ivuxolimab in advanced cancers. Study-wide background: It was permissible to have had prior anti-PD-1, anti-PD-L1 or anti-CTLA-4 therapy, and more than 30% had some. Three patients, one with hepatocellular carcinoma and two with cutaneous melanoma, responded partially. Study-level findings and limits: Expanded clones belonging to CD8+ T cells outnumbered, on average, those of CD4+. Partial responders at 0.1-3.0 mg/kg showed near-lowest clonal expansion.

A remark on this clone: The antigen remains undetermined.

Using immunoSEQ multiplex PCR, the repertoire was profiled, and TCRdb retains in-frame clones only, with some absent. The sample consists of 60,000 to 95,000 clones, about 88% of them appearing once. The trim removed 3 bases at V and 7 bases at J, leaving 2 bases unmatched. The V gene's germline CDR1 is SGHDT and CDR2 YYEEEE. The length of the CDR3 is 14 residues. V is TRBV5-6 and J is TRBJ2-1; 12 nucleotides match TRBD2. The sample consisted of CD4+ or CD8+ T cells sorted from blood, taken in a trial of the OX40 agonist ivuxolimab. This clonotype originated in an adult with an advanced solid tumor such as melanoma, head and neck, liver or kidney cancer. CDR3 in DNA: TGTGCCAGCAGCTCTAGCGGGGGGGCTAATGAGCAGTTCTTC. Protein product: CASSSSGGANEQFF.